Listed here are 29 T cell receptor beta chains from one sample, sequenced in a study of T cells expressing NK-cell markers (TCRdb year 2020). Library construction relied on 5' RACE. For sequencing, an Illumina HiSeq 2000 was employed. TCRdb reprocessed the reads, and each CDR3 protein sequence is entered once, without DNA. The data table for this sample lists about 260,000 distinct CDR3 sequences. 4% to 4.5% of the sample is taken by the ten largest. The sequenced sample consisted of blood T cells: a sorted CD56 or NKG2C T cell subset, CD4+ or CD8+ T cells, or bulk PBMC T cells (not recorded which). Receptors were obtained from a woman between 18 and 75 years old in good health.

V usage is TRBV3-1 and J usage is TRBJ1-5; the D gene TCRdb calls, TRBD1, cannot be checked with no DNA. CDR1 is LGHDT, CDR2 YNNKEL, per germline (reference sequence). The CDR3 runs 14 residues. The CDR3 sequence: CASSQARGNQPQHF.

This rearrangement joins TRBV29-1 to TRBJ2-3. Germline V CDR1 and CDR2: SQVTM, ANQGSEA. This CDR3 region has 12 residues. The CDR3 region is CSVVRFAETQYF.

CDR3: CASSYSSPSRETQYF. The rearrangement links TRBV6-2 or TRBV6-3 to TRBJ2-5. The CDR3 runs to 15 residues. Germline lookup yields CDR1 MNHEY and CDR2 SVGEGT.

The chain has TRBV3-1 and TRBJ1-1; with no DNA, the TCRdb D assignment of TRBD1 cannot be verified. The CDR3 sequence is 15 residues long. Germline V gene sequence: CDR1 LGHDT, CDR2 YNNKEL (reference sequence). The CDR3 sequence is CASSQNRDSYTEAFF. Variable domain in full (rest from reference TRBV3-1 and TRBJ1-1): DTAVSQTPKYLVTQMGNDKSIKCEQNLGHDTMYWYKQDSKKFLKIMFSYNNKELIINETVPNRFSPKSPDKAHLNLHINSLELGDSAVYFCASSQNRDSYTEAFFGQGTRLTVV.

The chain uses TRBV5-6 and TRBJ2-2. CDR1 SGHDT and CDR2 YYEEEE come from the germline V gene. The CDR3 contains 14 residues. CDR3 protein: CASSLDLGTGELFF.

The chain combines TRBV23-1 with TRBJ2-1; TCRdb returns TRBD1, unconfirmable since there is no DNA. TRBV23-1 is an ORF for which the function is uncertain. The CDR3 is 15 residues long. CDR3 sequence: CASSRPGTSYNEQFF.

J is TRBJ2-3 and V is TRBV6-1. The germline V gene has CDR1 MNHNS and CDR2 SASEGT. The CDR3 sequence is 14 residues long. This CDR3 reads CASSEDRQRNTQYF.

The chain combines TRBV12-3 or TRBV12-4 with TRBJ2-1; TCRdb selects TRBD2, and the lack of DNA leaves this call unchecked. The CDR3 totals 15 residues. The CDR3 sequence: CASSFSGLAGGGQFF.

The chain is built from TRBV5-4 and TRBJ2-3; TCRdb indicates TRBD2, and absent DNA this call remains unverified. Germline-derived CDR1 and CDR2 are SGHNT and YYREEE (reference sequence). This CDR3 has 16 residues. The chain's CDR3 is CASSLGGTRGPDTQYF. The full variable domain, rest sourced from reference TRBV5-4 and TRBJ2-3, is ETGVTQSPTHLIKTRGQQVTLRCSSQSGHNTVSWYQQALGQGPQFIFQYYREEENGRGNFPPRFSGLQFPNYSSELNVNALELDDSALYLCASSLGGTRGPDTQYFGPGTRLTVL.

The rearrangement joins TRBV20-1 to TRBJ1-2; TCRdb's D call of TRBD1 is untestable without DNA. Germline CDR1 and CDR2: DFQATT and SNEGSKA (reference sequence). The CDR3 is 14 amino acids. The chain's CDR3 is CSATIRQGGYGYTF.

The chain carries TRBV15 and TRBJ2-2; the D call of TRBD2 rests on TCRdb alone, since no DNA is present to check it. CDR1 LNHNV and CDR2 YYDKDF come from the germline V gene (reference sequence). This CDR3 spans 17 amino acids. The CDR3 reads CATSREISGGAGGELFF.

The chain recombines TRBV6-5 with TRBJ2-1. The CDR3 covers 15 residues. Germline lookup yields CDR1 MNHEY and CDR2 SVGAGI. The CDR3 here is CASSYPQGSYNEQFF.

This rearrangement joins TRBV9 to TRBJ2-1; TCRdb picks TRBD2, but there is no DNA to check that call. Germline V gene data show CDR1 as SGDLS and CDR2 as YYNGEE. CDR3 length equals 16 residues. The CDR3 spells CASSVAVGEPYNEQFF.

The chain is built from TRBV5-1 and TRBJ2-1. This CDR3 spans 14 amino acids. Germline V gene lookup returns CDR1 SGHRS and CDR2 YFSETQ. The CDR3: CASSLRLTTGEQFF. Using reference TRBV5-1 and TRBJ2-1 for the parts outside the CDR3, the full variable domain is KAGVTQTPRYLIKTRGQQVTLSCSPISGHRSVSWYQQTPGQGLQFLFEYFSETQRNKGNFPGRFSGRQFSNSRSEMNVSTLELGDSALYLCASSLRLTTGEQFFGPGTRLTVL.

V gene TRBV5-6 combines with J gene TRBJ2-1; there is no DNA to check the TCRdb D call of TRBD1. The germline CDR1 and CDR2 sequences are SGHDT and YYEEEE. The CDR3 extends over 15 amino acids. CDR3 region: CASRPRGTGVFEQFF.

The CDR3 is CASSLRGYEAKNIQYF. V gene TRBV7-9 combines with J gene TRBJ2-4; with no DNA, the TCRdb D assignment of TRBD1 cannot be verified. The CDR3 sequence is 16 residues long. From germline, CDR1 is SEHNR and CDR2 FQNEAQ (reference sequence).

The CDR3 sequence is CSATLAGTHEQFF. V usage is TRBV20-1 and J usage is TRBJ2-1; TCRdb outputs TRBD2, but without DNA this stays unchecked. This CDR3 has 13 amino acids. Germline CDR1 reads DFQATT; CDR2 reads SNEGSKA (reference sequence).

The genes are TRBV7-2 and TRBJ2-1. Per the germline V gene, CDR1 is SGHTA and CDR2 is FQGNSA. The CDR3 length is 15 residues. The CDR3 is CASSSEGNSYNEQFF.

The V and J genes are TRBV7-2 and TRBJ1-6; TCRdb picks TRBD1, but there is no DNA to check that call. This CDR3 contains 15 residues. Germline CDR1 reads SGHTA; CDR2 reads FQGNSA. CDR3 sequence reads: CASSITTGSPSPLHF.

This chain uses TRBV7-2 with TRBJ2-1; TCRdb lists TRBD2, though no DNA is available to test this call. The CDR3 loop spans 15 amino acids. CDR1 and CDR2 (germline): SGHTA, FQGNSA. CDR3 region: CASSWRDLAYNEQFF.

The chain uses TRBV5-5 and TRBJ2-5. CDR3 length: 14 amino acids. CDR1 is SGHKS and CDR2 is YYEKEE in the germline V gene (reference sequence). The CDR3 here is CASSLGFTQETQYF.

The V and J genes are TRBV6-2 or TRBV6-3 and TRBJ2-3. Per the germline V gene, CDR1 is MNHEY and CDR2 is SVGEGT. This CDR3 has 12 residues. The CDR3 sequence is CASSSGTDTQYF.

V and J are TRBV20-1 and TRBJ2-1; lacking DNA, the TRBD2 call made by TCRdb goes unchecked. This CDR3 region has 14 residues. Germline V gene sequence: CDR1 DFQATT, CDR2 SNEGSKA (reference sequence). The CDR3 region is CSARERAFNNEQFF.

The chain employs TRBV11-2 and TRBJ2-1; TCRdb's D gene call, TRBD1, goes unchecked for lack of DNA. The length of the CDR3 is 19 residues. Germline CDR1 and CDR2: SGHAT and FQNNGV. CDR3 in amino acids: CASSFPGQPDRVSYNEQFF.

The chain has TRBV19 and TRBJ1-5; TCRdb indicates TRBD1, and absent DNA this call remains unverified. Germline loops: CDR1 LNHDA, CDR2 SQIVND (reference sequence). This CDR3 is built from 14 residues. The chain's CDR3 is CASSPGAGIQPQHF.

V is TRBV7-9 and J is TRBJ1-5. The CDR3 is 13 residues long. The V gene's germline CDR1 is SEHNR and CDR2 FQNEAQ (reference sequence). The CDR3 region is CASSLTDTQPQHF.

V is TRBV20-1 and J is TRBJ2-1; TCRdb designates TRBD1, a call that cannot be tested without DNA. The CDR3 length is 12 residues. In germline, CDR1 is DFQATT, CDR2 SNEGSKA (reference sequence). The CDR3 loop reads CSASGGHNEQFF.

The chain uses TRBV4-3 and TRBJ1-6; TCRdb calls TRBD1, which cannot be checked without DNA. CDR1 and CDR2 from the germline V gene are LGHNA and YSLEER. The CDR3 has 18 residues. The CDR3 loop is CASSQDEAGRGAKSPLHF.

The chain carries TRBV5-1 and TRBJ2-1; TCRdb picks TRBD1, but there is no DNA to check that call. Looked up from germline, CDR1 is SGHRS and CDR2 is YFSETQ. The CDR3 sequence is 14 residues long. CDR3 residues: CASSRTGGYNEQFF.